The 25 T cell receptor beta chains presented below share a single source sample, sequenced in a study of T cell responses to AZD1222 COVID-19 vaccine. TCRdb's copy holds only in-frame clones and misses some; the assay was immunoSEQ multiplex PCR. The table records about 180,000 clones, around 93% of them present only once. Sequencing was performed on peripheral blood, taken 28 days after the second dose of the MenACWY control vaccine. Every receptor here comes from an adult who received the MenACWY meningococcal vaccine as a control.

This chain joins TRBV7-8 and TRBJ1-5, with 11 bases identical to TRBD1. CDR1 is SGHVS and CDR2 is FQNEAQ in the germline V gene. CDR3 length: 15 residues. V gave up 5 bases and J gave up 7 bases; unmatched junction bases: 7. The CDR3, as DNA: TGTGCCAGCAGCGACCGGGACAGGGGGTCCCAGCCCCAGCATTTT. Translated: CASSDRDRGSQPQHF. Using reference TRBV7-8 and TRBJ1-5 for the parts outside the CDR3, the full variable domain is GAGVSQSPRYKVAKRGQDVALRCDPISGHVSLFWYQQALGQGPEFLTYFQNEAQLDKSGLPSDRFFAERPEGSVSTLKIQRTQQEDSAVYLCASSDRDRGSQPQHFGDGTRLSIL.

V usage is TRBV20-1 and J usage is TRBJ1-4; D not resolved. V lost 5 bases to trimming and J lost 2 bases, with 3 bases between them. The CDR3 consists of 11 residues. CDR1 DFQATT and CDR2 SNEGSKA come from the germline V gene (reference sequence). CDR3 sequence: CSAPTNEKLFF. CDR3 coding DNA: TGCAGTGCTCCCACTAATGAAAAACTGTTTTTT.

The chain employs TRBV28 and TRBJ1-5; 10 bases line up with TRBD1. The CDR3 has 14 residues. V trimming: 3 bases; J trimming: 7 bases; junction bases outside the gene matches: 3. The germline V gene has CDR1 MDHEN and CDR2 SYDVKM. The CDR3 protein is CASSLTGGWQPQHF. CDR3 bases: TGTGCCAGCAGTTTGACAGGGGGCTGGCAGCCCCAGCATTTT.

The J gene is TRBJ1-1, the V gene TRBV18, with no clear D. Trimming cost V 0 bases and J 1 base, with 6 bases left between them. The CDR3 has 14 residues. Germline V lookup: CDR1 KGHSH, CDR2 LQKENI. The CDR3 DNA sequence: TGTGCCAGCTCACCACCGGGCAGGAACACTGAAGCTTTCTTT. This sequence encodes CASSPPGRNTEAFF.

This chain uses TRBV28 with TRBJ2-1, with D possibly being TRBD2 (6 bases). Trimming took off 7 bases at V and 7 bases at J, with 14 bases between the two ends. The CDR3 is made up of 13 amino acids. The germline V gene encodes CDR1 MDHEN and CDR2 SYDVKM. CDR3 in DNA: TGTGCCAGCAAAGGAGCACTAGCAAATGAGCAGTTCTTC. It codes for CASKGALANEQFF.

The chain recombines TRBV5-4 with TRBJ2-7; 14 nucleotides agree with TRBD2. This CDR3 is 16 amino acids long. With 3 bases clipped from V and 2 bases from J, the junction kept 4 bases outside the gene matches. CDR1 is SGHNT and CDR2 is YYREEE in the germline V gene (reference sequence). The CDR3 nucleotides read TGTGCCAGCAGCTGGGGACTAGCGGGGGCTGCCTACGAGCAGTACTTC. It encodes CASSWGLAGAAYEQYF.

The chain recombines TRBV4-3 with TRBJ1-2, with D perhaps matching TRBD1 (6 bases). Germline V gene sequence: CDR1 LGHNA, CDR2 YSLEER. CDR3 length equals 16 residues. Trimming removed 0 bases from V and 4 bases from J, with 15 bases in between. Here the CDR3 DNA reads TGCGCCAGCAGCCAAGAGGGGGCCGCAGGGACCTATGGCTACACCTTC. Amino acid sequence: CASSQEGAAGTYGYTF.

This chain links TRBV5-8 with TRBJ1-1, with TRBD1 matching over 7 bases. J lost 4 bases, V lost 2 bases, and 8 bases had no gene match. This CDR3 contains 15 residues. In germline, CDR1 is SGHTS, CDR2 YDEGEE. In DNA, the CDR3 is TGTGCCAGCAGCTTTCGGACAGGAGCGGGCACTGAAGCTTTCTTT. Residues: CASSFRTGAGTEAFF.

The rearrangement joins TRBV7-3 to TRBJ1-3, with TRBD1 as a possible D gene (5 bases). The length of the CDR3 is 17 residues. Germline V gene lookup returns CDR1 SGHTA and CDR2 FQGTGA. The germline V and J ends were trimmed by 5 bases and 7 bases, with 24 bases remaining between them. CDR3 nucleotide sequence: TGTGCCAGCAGCCGAAGTTATGGGGGTGGGCTATCGAACACCATATATTTT. It yields the protein CASSRSYGGGLSNTIYF. Together with reference TRBV7-3 and TRBJ1-3, the CDR3 gives the full variable domain: GAGVSQTPSNKVTEKGKYVELRCDPISGHTALYWYRQSLGQGPEFLIYFQGTGAADDSGLPNDRFFAVRPEGSVSTLKIQRTERGDSAVYLCASSRSYGGGLSNTIYFGEGSWLTVV.

The CDR3 DNA is TGTGCCACCAGTGACCCGGGACATACCTACGAGCAGTACTTC. It specifies CATSDPGHTYEQYF. V usage is TRBV24-1 and J usage is TRBJ2-7; a possible D gene is TRBD1 (6 bases). V lost 4 bases and J lost 2, with 11 bases in between. The CDR3 runs to 14 residues. Germline V gene data show CDR1 as KGHDR and CDR2 as SFDVKD.

The chain employs TRBV11-3 and TRBJ1-1, with 7 bases lining up with TRBD1. The CDR3 covers 15 residues. V shed 5 bases, J shed 0 bases, and the junction held 6 bases outside the gene matches. Germline V CDR1 and CDR2: SGHNT, YENEEA. The CDR3, as DNA: TGTGCCAGCAGCAACGAGACAGGGCTGAACACTGAAGCTTTCTTT. Its translation: CASSNETGLNTEAFF.

The chain employs TRBV20-1 and TRBJ1-2; D is uncertain. The CDR3 loop spans 11 amino acids. Germline lookup yields CDR1 DFQATT and CDR2 SNEGSKA (reference sequence). Trimming left V 2 bases short and J 4 bases short, with 5 bases between. The CDR3 DNA follows: TGCAGTGCTAGACCCTCCTATGGCTACACCTTC. Translation gives CSARPSYGYTF.

The genes are TRBV10-3 and TRBJ1-1; D is uncertain. CDR1 and CDR2 from the germline V gene are ENHRY and SYGVKD. V lost 3 bases to trimming and J lost 8 bases, with 10 bases between them. The CDR3 runs to 12 residues. The CDR3 coding sequence is TGTGCCATCAGTGATCGGGCCCGCGAAGCTTTCTTT. As protein: CAISDRAREAFF.

This sequence joins TRBV6-1 and TRBJ2-2; unclear D gene. V was shortened by 1 base and J by 5 bases, with 8 bases between the two germline ends. The length of the CDR3 is 14 residues. From germline, CDR1 is MNHNS and CDR2 SASEGT. CDR3 nucleotide sequence: TGTGCCAGCAGTGAAGAGGCGGCTACCGGGGAGCTGTTTTTT. Its protein product is CASSEEAATGELFF.

The genes are TRBV7-2 and TRBJ2-1; 9 bases are a match to TRBD2. Germline CDR1 is SGHTA and CDR2 is FQGNSA. V was pared by 3 bases and J by 0 bases, with 3 bases of the junction left unmatched. The CDR3 is 16 residues long. The DNA for the CDR3 is TGTGCCAGCAGCTTCGGGCGGGGGGGCTCCTACAATGAGCAGTTCTTC. This sequence encodes CASSFGRGGSYNEQFF.

A note on this clone: A read error may produce the germline difference seen at one junction end. The chain uses TRBV12-3 or TRBV12-4 and TRBJ1-2; 9 bases match TRBD1. The CDR3 is 12 residues long. The CDR3 bases are TGTGCCAGCAGATTTACAGGGGGCCAAATCTGCTTC. Amino acids: CASRFTGGQICF.

The chain links TRBV4-2 to TRBJ1-4; 7 nucleotides align to TRBD1. Germline lookup yields CDR1 LGHNA and CDR2 YNFKEQ. V shed 0 bases and J 4 bases; nucleotides not matched to a gene: 14. The CDR3 consists of 19 residues. CDR3 sequence: CASSQERGRGGRGNEKLFF. Here the CDR3 DNA reads TGTGCCAGCAGCCAAGAAAGAGGGAGAGGGGGCAGGGGTAATGAAAAACTGTTTTTT.

The J gene is TRBJ2-1, the V gene TRBV15; TRBD2 agrees at 16 bases. With V trimmed by 0 bases and J by 7 bases, 6 bases remained unmatched. CDR1 LNHNV and CDR2 YYDKDF come from the germline V gene (reference sequence). The CDR3 is 18 residues long. CDR3 amino acids: CATSRDPPGLAGGNEQFF. In DNA form, the CDR3 reads TGTGCCACCAGCAGAGATCCCCCGGGACTAGCGGGGGGGAATGAGCAGTTCTTC.

This clone occurred once. The chain has TRBV19 and TRBJ1-5; 7 nucleotides line up with TRBD1. Germline-derived CDR1 and CDR2 are LNHDA and SQIVND (reference sequence). This CDR3 spans 16 amino acids. V lost 3 bases and J lost 6; bases outside the gene matches: 11. CDR3 loop: CASSIRPEGASQPQHF. For the CDR3, the DNA is TGTGCCAGTAGTATTAGGCCAGAGGGGGCTAGTCAGCCCCAGCATTTT.

This sequence joins TRBV3-1 (or the pseudogene TRBV3-2) and TRBJ1-1; the D gene is possibly TRBD1 (5 bases). CDR3 length equals 14 residues. The germline CDR1 and CDR2 sequences are LGHDT and YNNKEL (reference sequence). Between the trimmed V and J ends, which lost 3 bases and 4 bases, there was a span of 12 bases. The CDR3 region has the DNA TGTGCCAGCAGCCAGGGGACCCTACTCACTGAAGCTTTCTTT. Its translation is CASSQGTLLTEAFF.

This chain joins TRBV20-1 and TRBJ2-1; D unclear. The CDR3 is made up of 11 amino acids. Germline CDR1 is DFQATT and CDR2 is SNEGSKA (reference sequence). The ends were cut back, 5 bases at V and 6 bases at J, with 8 bases in the middle. The CDR3 region is CSAPVANEQFF. CDR3 DNA: TGCAGTGCTCCCGTAGCCAATGAGCAGTTCTTC.

The CDR3 DNA sequence: TGTGCCAGTAGTACGTTCAGTGCGGGGGAGATCTATGGCTACACCTTC. It encodes CASSTFSAGEIYGYTF. The rearrangement links TRBV19 to TRBJ1-2, with D perhaps matching TRBD1 (5 bases). The ends were cut back, 4 bases at V and 4 bases at J, with 19 bases in the middle. The CDR3 consists of 16 residues. Germline V CDR1 and CDR2: LNHDA, SQIVND (reference sequence).

The chain recombines TRBV5-5 with TRBJ1-2; no reliable D call. V lost 0 bases to trimming and J lost 0 bases, with 9 bases between them. Germline CDR1 is SGHKS and CDR2 is YYEKEE (reference sequence). This CDR3 has 15 residues. The CDR3 loop reads CASSLALLANYGYTF. The CDR3 DNA reads TGTGCCAGCAGCTTGGCTCTCTTAGCTAACTATGGCTACACCTTC.

This clone was seen just once. J is TRBJ1-5 and V is TRBV19; 10 bases match TRBD1. There are 13 residues in the CDR3. The germline V gene encodes CDR1 LNHDA and CDR2 SQIVND (reference sequence). The junction had 3 bases not matched to a gene; V was cut back by 7 bases and J by 6 bases. The CDR3 protein is CASKDRGGQPQHF. The CDR3 nucleotides read TGTGCCAGTAAGGACAGGGGGGGTCAGCCCCAGCATTTT. Full variable domain (rest looked up from reference TRBV19 and TRBJ1-5): DGGITQSPKYLFRKEGQNVTLSCEQNLNHDAMYWYRQDPGQGLRLIYYSQIVNDFQKGDIAEGYSVSREKKESFPLTVTSAQKNPTAFYLCASKDRGGQPQHFGDGTRLSIL.

The J gene is TRBJ2-1, the V gene TRBV24-1; 14 nucleotides line up with TRBD2. CDR1 and CDR2 from the germline V gene are KGHDR and SFDVKD. V was pared by 4 bases and J by 9 bases, with 7 bases of the junction left unmatched. This CDR3 comprises 16 residues. The CDR3 sequence: CATSDQTSGGALEQFF. The CDR3, as DNA: TGTGCCACCAGTGACCAGACTAGCGGGGGGGCTCTTGAGCAGTTCTTC.